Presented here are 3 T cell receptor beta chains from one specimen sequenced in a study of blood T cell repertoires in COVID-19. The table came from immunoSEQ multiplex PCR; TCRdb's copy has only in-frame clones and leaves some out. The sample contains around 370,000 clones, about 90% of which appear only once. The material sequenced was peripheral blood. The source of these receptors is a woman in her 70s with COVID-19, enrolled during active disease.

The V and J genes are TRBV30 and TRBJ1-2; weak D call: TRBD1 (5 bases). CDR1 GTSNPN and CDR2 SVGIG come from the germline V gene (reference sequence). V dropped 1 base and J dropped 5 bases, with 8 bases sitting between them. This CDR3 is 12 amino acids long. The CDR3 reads CAWSGDSYGYTF. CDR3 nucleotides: TGTGCCTGGAGTGGGGACTCGTATGGCTACACCTTC.

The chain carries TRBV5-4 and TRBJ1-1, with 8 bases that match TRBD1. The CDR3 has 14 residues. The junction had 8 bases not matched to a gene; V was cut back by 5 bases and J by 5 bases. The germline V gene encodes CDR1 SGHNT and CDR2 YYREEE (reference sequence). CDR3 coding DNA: TGTGCCAGCAGTCCTGGACAGGGTGGAACTGAAGCTTTCTTT. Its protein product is CASSPGQGGTEAFF. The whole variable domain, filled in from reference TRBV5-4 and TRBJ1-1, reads ETGVTQSPTHLIKTRGQQVTLRCSSQSGHNTVSWYQQALGQGPQFIFQYYREEENGRGNFPPRFSGLQFPNYSSELNVNALELDDSALYLCASSPGQGGTEAFFGQGTRLTVV.

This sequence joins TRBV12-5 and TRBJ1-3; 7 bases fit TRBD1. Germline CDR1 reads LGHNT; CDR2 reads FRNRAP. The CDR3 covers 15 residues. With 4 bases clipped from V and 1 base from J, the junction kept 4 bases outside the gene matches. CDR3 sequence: CASGSGQTSGNTIYF. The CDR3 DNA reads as TGTGCTAGTGGTTCGGGACAGACGTCTGGAAACACCATATATTTT.